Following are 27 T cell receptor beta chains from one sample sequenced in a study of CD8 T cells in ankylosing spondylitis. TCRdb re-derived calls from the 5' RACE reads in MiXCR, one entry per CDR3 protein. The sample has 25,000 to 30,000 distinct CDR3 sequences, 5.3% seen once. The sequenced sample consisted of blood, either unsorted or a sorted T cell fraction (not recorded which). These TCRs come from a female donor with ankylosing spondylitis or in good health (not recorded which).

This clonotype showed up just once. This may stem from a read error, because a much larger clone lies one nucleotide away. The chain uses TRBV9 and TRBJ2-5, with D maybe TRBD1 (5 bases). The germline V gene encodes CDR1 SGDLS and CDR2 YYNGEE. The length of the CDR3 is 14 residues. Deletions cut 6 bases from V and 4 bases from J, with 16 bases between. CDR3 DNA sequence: TGTGCCAGCATCGTGGATGGCAGGGCAGAGACCCAGTACTTC. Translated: CASIVDGRAETQYF.

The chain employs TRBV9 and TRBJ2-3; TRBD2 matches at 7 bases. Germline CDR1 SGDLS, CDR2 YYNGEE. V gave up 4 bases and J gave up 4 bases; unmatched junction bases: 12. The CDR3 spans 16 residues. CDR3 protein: CASSPQKTSSADTQYF. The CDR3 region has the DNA TGTGCCAGCAGCCCCCAAAAGACTAGCTCCGCAGATACGCAGTATTTT.

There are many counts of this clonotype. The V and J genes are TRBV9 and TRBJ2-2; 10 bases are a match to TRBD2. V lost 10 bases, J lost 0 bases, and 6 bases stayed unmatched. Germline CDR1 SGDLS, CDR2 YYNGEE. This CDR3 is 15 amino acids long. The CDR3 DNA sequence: TGTGCCTCTAGCGGGGGAGTACCGAACACCGGGGAGCTGTTTTTT. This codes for CASSGGVPNTGELFF. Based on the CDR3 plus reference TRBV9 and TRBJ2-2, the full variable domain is DSGVTQTPKHLITATGQRVTLRCSPRSGDLSVYWYQQSLDQGLQFLIQYYNGEERAKGNILERFSAQQFPDLHSELNLSSLELGDSALYFCASSGGVPNTGELFFGEGSRLTVL.

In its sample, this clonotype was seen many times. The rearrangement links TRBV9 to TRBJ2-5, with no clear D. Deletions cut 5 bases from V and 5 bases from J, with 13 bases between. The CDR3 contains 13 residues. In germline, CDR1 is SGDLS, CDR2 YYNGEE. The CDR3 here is CASSGTWGETQYF. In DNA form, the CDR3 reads TGTGCCAGCAGTGGAACTTGGGGTGAGACCCAGTACTTC.

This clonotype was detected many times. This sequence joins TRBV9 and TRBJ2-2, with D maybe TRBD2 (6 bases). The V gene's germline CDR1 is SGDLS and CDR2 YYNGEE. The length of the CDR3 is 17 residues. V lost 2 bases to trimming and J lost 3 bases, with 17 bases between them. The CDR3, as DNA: TGTGCCAGCAGCGTTCTCCCGGGACTCCTGGACACCGGGGAGCTGTTTTTT. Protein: CASSVLPGLLDTGELFF.

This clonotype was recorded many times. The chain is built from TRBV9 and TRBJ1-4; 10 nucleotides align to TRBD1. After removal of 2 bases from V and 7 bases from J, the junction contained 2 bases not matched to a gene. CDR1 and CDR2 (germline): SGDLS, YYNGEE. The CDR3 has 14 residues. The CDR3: CASSVGTGVEKLFF. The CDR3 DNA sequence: TGTGCCAGCAGCGTGGGGACAGGGGTTGAAAAACTGTTTTTT.

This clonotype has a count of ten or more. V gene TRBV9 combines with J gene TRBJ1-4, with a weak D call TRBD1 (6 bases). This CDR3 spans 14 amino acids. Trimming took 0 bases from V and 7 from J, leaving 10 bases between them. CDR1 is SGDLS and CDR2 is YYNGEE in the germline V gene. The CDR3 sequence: CASSVVEGGEKLFF. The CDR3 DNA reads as TGTGCCAGCAGCGTAGTGGAAGGGGGTGAAAAACTGTTTTTT. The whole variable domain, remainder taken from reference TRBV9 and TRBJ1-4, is DSGVTQTPKHLITATGQRVTLRCSPRSGDLSVYWYQQSLDQGLQFLIQYYNGEERAKGNILERFSAQQFPDLHSELNLSSLELGDSALYFCASSVVEGGEKLFFGSGTQLSVL.

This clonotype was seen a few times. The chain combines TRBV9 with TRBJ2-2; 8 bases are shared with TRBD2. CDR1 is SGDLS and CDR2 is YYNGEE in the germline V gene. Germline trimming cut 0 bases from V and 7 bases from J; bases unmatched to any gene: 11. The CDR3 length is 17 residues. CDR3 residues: CASSVGATGGLHGELFF. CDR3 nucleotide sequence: TGTGCCAGCAGCGTAGGTGCGACGGGGGGGCTCCACGGGGAGCTGTTTTTT.

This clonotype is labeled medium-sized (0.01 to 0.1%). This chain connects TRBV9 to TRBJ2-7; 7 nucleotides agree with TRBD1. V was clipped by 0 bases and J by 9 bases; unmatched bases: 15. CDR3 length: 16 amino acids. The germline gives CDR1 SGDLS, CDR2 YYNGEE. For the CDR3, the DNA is TGTGCCAGCAGCGTAGGAACAGGGGAACCCTACGATGGGCAGTACTTC. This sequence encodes CASSVGTGEPYDGQYF.

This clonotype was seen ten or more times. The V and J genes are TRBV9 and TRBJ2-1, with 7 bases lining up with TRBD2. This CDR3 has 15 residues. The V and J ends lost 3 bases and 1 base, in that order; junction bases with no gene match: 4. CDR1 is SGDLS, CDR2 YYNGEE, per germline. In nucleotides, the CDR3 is TGTGCCAGCAGCGCTACTAGCGTATCCTACAATGAGCAGTTCTTC. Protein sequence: CASSATSVSYNEQFF.

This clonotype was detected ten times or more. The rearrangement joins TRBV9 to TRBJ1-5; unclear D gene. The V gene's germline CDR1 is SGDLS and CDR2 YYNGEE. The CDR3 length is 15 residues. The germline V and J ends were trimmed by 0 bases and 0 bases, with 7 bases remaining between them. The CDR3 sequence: CASSVGPNSNQPQHF. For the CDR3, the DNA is TGTGCCAGCAGCGTAGGTCCAAATAGCAATCAGCCCCAGCATTTT.

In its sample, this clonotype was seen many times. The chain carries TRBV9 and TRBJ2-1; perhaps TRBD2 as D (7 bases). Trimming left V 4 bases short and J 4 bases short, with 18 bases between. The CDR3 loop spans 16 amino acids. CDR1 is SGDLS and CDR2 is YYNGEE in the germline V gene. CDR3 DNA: TGTGCCAGCAGCTCCGCCTCTAGGGGGGGATACAATGAGCAGTTCTTC. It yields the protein CASSSASRGGYNEQFF.

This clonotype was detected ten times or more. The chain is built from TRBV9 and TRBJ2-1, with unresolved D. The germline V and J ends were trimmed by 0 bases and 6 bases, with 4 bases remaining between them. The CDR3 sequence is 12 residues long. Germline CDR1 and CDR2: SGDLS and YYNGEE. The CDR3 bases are TGTGCCAGCAGCGTAGGGAGCAATGAGCAGTTCTTC. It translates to CASSVGSNEQFF.

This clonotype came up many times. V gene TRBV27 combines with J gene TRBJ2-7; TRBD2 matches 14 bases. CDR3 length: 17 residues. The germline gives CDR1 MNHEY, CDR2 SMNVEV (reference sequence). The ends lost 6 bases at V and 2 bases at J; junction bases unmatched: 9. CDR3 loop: CASRTSGRAESPYEQYF. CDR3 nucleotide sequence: TGTGCCAGCAGGACTAGCGGGAGGGCAGAGAGCCCCTACGAGCAGTACTTC.

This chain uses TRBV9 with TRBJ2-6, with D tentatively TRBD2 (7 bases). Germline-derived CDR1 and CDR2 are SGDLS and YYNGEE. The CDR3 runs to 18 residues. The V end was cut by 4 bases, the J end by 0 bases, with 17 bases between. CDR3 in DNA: TGTGCCAGCAGCCCCACCGGGGGGCTAAGCTCTGGGGCCAACGTCCTGACTTTC. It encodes CASSPTGGLSSGANVLTF.

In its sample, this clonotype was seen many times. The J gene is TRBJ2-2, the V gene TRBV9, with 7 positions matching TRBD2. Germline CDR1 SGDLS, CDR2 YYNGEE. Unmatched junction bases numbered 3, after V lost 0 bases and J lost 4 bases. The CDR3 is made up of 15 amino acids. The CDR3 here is CASSVVAGVTGELFF. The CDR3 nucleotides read TGTGCCAGCAGCGTAGTTGCGGGGGTCACCGGGGAGCTGTTTTTT.

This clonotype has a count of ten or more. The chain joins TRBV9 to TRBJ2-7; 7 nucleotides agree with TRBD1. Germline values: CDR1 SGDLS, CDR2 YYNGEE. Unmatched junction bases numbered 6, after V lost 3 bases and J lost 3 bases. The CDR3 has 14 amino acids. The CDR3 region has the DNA TGTGCCAGCAGCGCAAGACAGGGTCGCTACGAGCAGTACTTC. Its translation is CASSARQGRYEQYF.

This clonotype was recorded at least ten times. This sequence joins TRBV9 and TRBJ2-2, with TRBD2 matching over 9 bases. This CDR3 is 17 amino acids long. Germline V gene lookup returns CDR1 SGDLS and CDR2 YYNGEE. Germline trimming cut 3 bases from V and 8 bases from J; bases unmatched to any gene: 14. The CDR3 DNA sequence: TGTGCCAGCAGCGGGACCCGAATAGCGGGGGTAGCGGGGGAGCTGTTTTTT. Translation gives CASSGTRIAGVAGELFF.

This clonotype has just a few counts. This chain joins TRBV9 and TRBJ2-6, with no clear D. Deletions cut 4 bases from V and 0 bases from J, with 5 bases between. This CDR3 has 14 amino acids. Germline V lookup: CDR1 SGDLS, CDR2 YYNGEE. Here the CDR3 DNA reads TGTGCCAGCAGCCGCAGCTCTGGGGCCAACGTCCTGACTTTC. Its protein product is CASSRSSGANVLTF.

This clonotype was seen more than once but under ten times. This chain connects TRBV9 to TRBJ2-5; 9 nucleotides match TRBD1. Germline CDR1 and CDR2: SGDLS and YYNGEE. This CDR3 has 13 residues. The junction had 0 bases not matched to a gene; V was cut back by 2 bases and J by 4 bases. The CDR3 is CASSVTGGETQYF. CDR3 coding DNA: TGTGCCAGCAGCGTGACAGGGGGAGAGACCCAGTACTTC.

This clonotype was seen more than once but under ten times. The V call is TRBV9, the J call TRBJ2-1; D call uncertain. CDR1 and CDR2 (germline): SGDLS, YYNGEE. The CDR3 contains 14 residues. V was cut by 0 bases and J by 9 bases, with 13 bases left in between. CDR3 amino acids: CASSVGQYTAEQFF. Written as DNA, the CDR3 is TGTGCCAGCAGCGTAGGCCAGTATACGGCTGAGCAGTTCTTC.

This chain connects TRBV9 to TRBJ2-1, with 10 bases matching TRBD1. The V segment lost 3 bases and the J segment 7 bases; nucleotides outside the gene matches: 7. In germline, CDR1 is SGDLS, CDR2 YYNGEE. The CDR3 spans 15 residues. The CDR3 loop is CASSASGQGFNEQFF. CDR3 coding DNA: TGTGCCAGCAGCGCTTCGGGACAGGGGTTTAATGAGCAGTTCTTC.

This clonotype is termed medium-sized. The CDR3 sequence: CASSTQGGPNTEAFF. CDR3 coding DNA: TGTGCCAGCAGCACCCAGGGGGGTCCGAACACTGAAGCTTTCTTT. The chain has TRBV9 and TRBJ1-1; 7 bases fit TRBD1. The CDR3 has 15 residues. With 4 bases clipped from V and 1 base from J, the junction kept 7 bases outside the gene matches. Looked up from germline, CDR1 is SGDLS and CDR2 is YYNGEE. Drawing the rest from reference TRBV9 and TRBJ1-1, the complete variable domain is DSGVTQTPKHLITATGQRVTLRCSPRSGDLSVYWYQQSLDQGLQFLIQYYNGEERAKGNILERFSAQQFPDLHSELNLSSLELGDSALYFCASSTQGGPNTEAFFGQGTRLTVV.

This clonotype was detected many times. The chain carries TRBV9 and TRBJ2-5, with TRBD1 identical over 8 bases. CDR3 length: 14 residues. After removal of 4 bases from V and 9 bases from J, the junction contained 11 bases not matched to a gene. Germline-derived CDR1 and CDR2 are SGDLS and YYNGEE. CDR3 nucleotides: TGTGCCAGCAGCATACAGGGGGAGCGTGGGGCCCAGTACTTC. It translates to CASSIQGERGAQYF.

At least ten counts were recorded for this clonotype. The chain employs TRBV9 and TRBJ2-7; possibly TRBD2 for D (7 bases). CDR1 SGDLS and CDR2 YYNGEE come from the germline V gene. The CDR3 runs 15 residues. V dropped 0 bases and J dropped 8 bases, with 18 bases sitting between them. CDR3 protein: CASSVEGGGSTKQYF. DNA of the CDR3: TGTGCCAGCAGCGTAGAGGGGGGGGGCTCTACGAAGCAGTACTTC.

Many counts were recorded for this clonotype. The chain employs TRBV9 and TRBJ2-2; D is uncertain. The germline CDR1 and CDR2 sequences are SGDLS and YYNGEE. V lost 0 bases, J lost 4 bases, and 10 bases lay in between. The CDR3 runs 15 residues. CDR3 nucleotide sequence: TGTGCCAGCAGCGTAGCTCTCAGCACCACCGGGGAGCTGTTTTTT. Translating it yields CASSVALSTTGELFF.

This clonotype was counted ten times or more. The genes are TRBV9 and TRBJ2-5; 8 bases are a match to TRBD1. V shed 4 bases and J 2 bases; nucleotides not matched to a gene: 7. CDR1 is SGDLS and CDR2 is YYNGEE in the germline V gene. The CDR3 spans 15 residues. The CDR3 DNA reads TGTGCCAGCAGCCCAGGGGACAGGCTTCAAGAGACCCAGTACTTC. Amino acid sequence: CASSPGDRLQETQYF. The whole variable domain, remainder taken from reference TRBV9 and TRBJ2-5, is DSGVTQTPKHLITATGQRVTLRCSPRSGDLSVYWYQQSLDQGLQFLIQYYNGEERAKGNILERFSAQQFPDLHSELNLSSLELGDSALYFCASSPGDRLQETQYFGPGTRLLVL.